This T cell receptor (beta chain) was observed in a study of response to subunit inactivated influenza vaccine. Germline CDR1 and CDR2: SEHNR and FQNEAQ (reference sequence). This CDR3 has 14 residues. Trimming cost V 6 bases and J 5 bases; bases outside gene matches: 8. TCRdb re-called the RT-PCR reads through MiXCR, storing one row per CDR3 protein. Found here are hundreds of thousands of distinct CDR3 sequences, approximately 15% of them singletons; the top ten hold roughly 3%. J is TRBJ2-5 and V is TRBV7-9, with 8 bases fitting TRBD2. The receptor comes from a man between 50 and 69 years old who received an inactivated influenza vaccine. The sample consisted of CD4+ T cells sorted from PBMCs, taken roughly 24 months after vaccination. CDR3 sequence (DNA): TGTGCCAGCAGGTCCGGAGCGGGAGTTGAGACCCAGTACTTC. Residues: CASRSGAGVETQYF.